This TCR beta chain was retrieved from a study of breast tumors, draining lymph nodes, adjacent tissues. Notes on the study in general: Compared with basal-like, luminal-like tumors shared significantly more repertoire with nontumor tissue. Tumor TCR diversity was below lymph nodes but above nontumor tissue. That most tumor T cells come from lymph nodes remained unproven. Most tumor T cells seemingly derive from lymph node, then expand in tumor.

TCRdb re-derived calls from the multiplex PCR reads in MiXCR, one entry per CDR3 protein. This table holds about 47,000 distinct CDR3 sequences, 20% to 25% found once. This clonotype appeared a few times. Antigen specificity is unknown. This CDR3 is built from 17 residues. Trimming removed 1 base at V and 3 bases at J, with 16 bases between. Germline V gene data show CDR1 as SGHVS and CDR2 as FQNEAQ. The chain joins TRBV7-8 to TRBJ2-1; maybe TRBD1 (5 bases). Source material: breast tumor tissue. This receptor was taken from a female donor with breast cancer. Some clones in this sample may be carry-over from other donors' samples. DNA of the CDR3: TGTGCCAGCAGCTTAGATCGCAGGGTGAGGCTCTACAATGAGCAGTTCTTC. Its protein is CASSLDRRVRLYNEQFF.